The 26 T cell receptor beta chains below come from one sample, sequenced in a study of CD8 T cells in ankylosing spondylitis (dated by TCRdb to 2017 to 2019). The library was produced with 5' RACE. Sequencer: Illumina HiSeq 2500. TCRdb ran its own pipeline on the public reads, namely fastp trimming at Q25 and MiXCR clone calling, and kept in-frame beta chains. One record per CDR3 amino acid sequence lists the most common genes and DNA. A total of about 310,000 distinct CDR3 sequences appear in this sample, around 20% of them only once. The ten largest clones capture 3.5% of the sample. The source material was blood, either unsorted or a sorted T cell fraction (not recorded which). These receptors were obtained from a female donor with ankylosing spondylitis or in good health (not recorded which).

This clonotype turned up a few times. The CDR3 region is CASTQPQGPQETQYF. The CDR3, as DNA: TGTGCCAGCACCCAACCACAGGGTCCCCAAGAGACCCAGTACTTC. The chain couples TRBV7-9 to TRBJ2-5, with D perhaps matching TRBD1 (6 bases). CDR1 is SEHNR and CDR2 is FQNEAQ in the germline V gene (reference sequence). Trimming shortened V by 7 bases and J by 1 base, and 16 bases separated the two germline ends. The CDR3 runs to 15 residues.

This clonotype was found many times. CDR3 coding DNA: TGTGCCATCAGGAGAAGGGGATCCTCGGAGGTTGACTATGGCTACACCTTC. It codes for CAIRRRGSSEVDYGYTF. The V and J genes are TRBV10-3 and TRBJ1-2, with TRBD1 as a possible D gene (5 bases). The V end was cut by 6 bases, the J end by 3 bases, with 23 bases between. CDR1 ENHRY and CDR2 SYGVKD come from the germline V gene. The CDR3 totals 17 residues.

The chain carries TRBV9 and TRBJ2-1; D is unresolved. The ends were cut back, 0 bases at V and 8 bases at J, with 12 bases in the middle. There are 14 residues in the CDR3. CDR1 and CDR2 from the germline V gene are SGDLS and YYNGEE. CDR3 bases: TGTGCCAGCAGCGTAGGGGTAGCCCAAGATGAGCAGTTCTTC. Encoded protein: CASSVGVAQDEQFF. Together with reference TRBV9 and TRBJ2-1, the CDR3 gives the full variable domain: DSGVTQTPKHLITATGQRVTLRCSPRSGDLSVYWYQQSLDQGLQFLIQYYNGEERAKGNILERFSAQQFPDLHSELNLSSLELGDSALYFCASSVGVAQDEQFFGPGTRLTVL.

J is TRBJ2-1 and V is TRBV24-1; 7 bases line up with TRBD2. The junction had 12 bases not matched to a gene; V was cut back by 5 bases and J by 3 bases. Germline V gene lookup returns CDR1 KGHDR and CDR2 SFDVKD. The CDR3 covers 17 residues. The CDR3 protein is CATSGRSGDYGYNEQFF. Written as DNA, the CDR3 is TGTGCCACCAGTGGGAGGAGCGGGGACTATGGCTACAATGAGCAGTTCTTC.

The genes are TRBV20-1 and TRBJ1-6; D is possibly TRBD1 (6 bases). The germline V gene has CDR1 DFQATT and CDR2 SNEGSKA (reference sequence). Trimming stripped 0 bases from V and 10 bases from J, with 16 bases between. This CDR3 spans 15 amino acids. The CDR3 loop is CSARDPRRGYSPLHF. The CDR3 nucleotides are TGCAGTGCTAGAGATCCGCGCAGGGGATACTCACCCCTCCACTTT.

In this sample, this clonotype turned up a few times. The genes are TRBV12-3 or TRBV12-4 and TRBJ1-4; D might be TRBD1 (6 bases). There are 14 residues in the CDR3. The germline V and J ends were trimmed by 1 base and 8 bases, with 11 bases remaining between them. CDR3 nucleotide sequence: TGTGCCAGCAGTTTAGGGGCAGGGGTGGAAAAACTGTTTTTT. The encoded protein is CASSLGAGVEKLFF.

This rearrangement joins TRBV9 to TRBJ1-5; 7 bases are a match to TRBD1. The CDR3 covers 14 residues. Germline loops: CDR1 SGDLS, CDR2 YYNGEE. J gave up 5 bases and V 0 bases, and 2 bases lay outside the gene matches. CDR3 sequence (DNA): TGTGCCAGCAGCGTAGGGCAGGGGGATCAGCCCCAGCATTTT. Translated: CASSVGQGDQPQHF.

This clonotype came up a few times. The rearrangement joins TRBV6-1 to TRBJ1-4, with 11 bases identical to TRBD1. After removal of 5 bases from V and 8 bases from J, the junction contained 10 bases not matched to a gene. Germline CDR1 is MNHNS and CDR2 is SASEGT. The CDR3 spans 16 residues. CDR3 in DNA: TGTGCCAGCAGTACGGGACAGGGGGTCGTTAGCGAAAAACTGTTTTTT. It translates to CASSTGQGVVSEKLFF.

At least ten counts were recorded for this clonotype. The chain carries TRBV27 and TRBJ1-5, with TRBD1 matching over 8 bases. Germline CDR1 and CDR2: MNHEY and SMNVEV (reference sequence). J lost 1 base, V lost 5 bases, and 16 bases had no gene match. This CDR3 region has 19 residues. The CDR3 region is CASSPLSGTGWKSNQPQHF. In DNA form, the CDR3 reads TGTGCCAGCAGTCCGCTCTCGGGGACAGGTTGGAAGAGCAATCAGCCCCAGCATTTT.

The chain joins TRBV12-3 or TRBV12-4 to TRBJ1-5; D may be TRBD1 (5 bases). Deletions cut 5 bases from V and 4 bases from J, with 12 bases between. The length of the CDR3 is 14 residues. The DNA of the CDR3 is TGTGCCAGCAGTGCCGTACAGGCTAATCAGCCCCAGCATTTT. Protein sequence: CASSAVQANQPQHF.

This clonotype was seen ten or more times. This chain connects TRBV12-3 or TRBV12-4 to TRBJ1-2; 7 bases map to TRBD1. Trimming removed 5 bases from V and 4 bases from J; junction bases left unmatched: 7. This CDR3 is 14 amino acids long. The CDR3 loop is CASSRQGNLYGYTF. Here the CDR3 DNA reads TGTGCCAGCAGTCGACAGGGAAACCTCTATGGCTACACCTTC.

This chain links TRBV12-3 or TRBV12-4 with TRBJ1-2; unclear D gene. This CDR3 has 10 residues. V was shortened by 10 bases and J by 6 bases, with 9 bases between the two germline ends. The CDR3 protein is CATNSDGYTF. The CDR3 DNA follows: TGTGCCACCAATTCCGATGGCTACACCTTC.

This clonotype was observed a few times. V and J are TRBV7-9 and TRBJ2-1; perhaps TRBD2 as D (6 bases). Trimming removed 2 bases at V and 5 bases at J, with 13 bases between. This CDR3 comprises 15 residues. CDR1 is SEHNR, CDR2 FQNEAQ, per germline (reference sequence). CDR3 region: CASSLYGSVNNEQFF. The CDR3 region has the DNA TGTGCCAGCAGCTTATACGGGAGTGTAAACAATGAGCAGTTCTTC.

This clonotype was counted a few times. The gene calls are TRBV12-3 or TRBV12-4 and TRBJ2-7; 7 bases fit TRBD2. V shed 5 bases, J shed 5 bases, and the junction held 9 bases outside the gene matches. The CDR3 spans 14 residues. In nucleotides, the CDR3 is TGTGCCAGCAGTCCCGGGAGGCGCAGCGACGAGCAGTACTTC. Amino acids: CASSPGRRSDEQYF.

This clonotype has a handful of counts. The chain employs TRBV3-1 and TRBJ2-5; D is ambiguous. The CDR3 spans 15 residues. Trimming shortened V by 1 base and J by 4 bases, and 13 bases separated the two germline ends. Germline values: CDR1 LGHDT, CDR2 YNNKEL (reference sequence). The DNA of the CDR3 is TGTGCCAGCAGCCAAGGACGCCGGTTAGGAGAGACCCAGTACTTC. Protein: CASSQGRRLGETQYF.

The rearrangement links TRBV4-3 to TRBJ2-7, with 7 nucleotides matching TRBD2. The CDR3 runs 14 residues. Germline-derived CDR1 and CDR2 are LGHNA and YSLEER. J gave up 6 bases and V 0 bases, and 5 bases lay outside the gene matches. CDR3 in amino acids: CASSQDIRLAEQYF. In DNA form, the CDR3 reads TGCGCCAGCAGCCAAGATATTCGACTAGCCGAGCAGTACTTC.

V and J are TRBV12-3 or TRBV12-4 and TRBJ1-6; D possibly corresponds to TRBD1 (5 bases). The CDR3 spans 13 residues. Trimming cost V 6 bases and J 7 bases, with 10 bases left between them. CDR3 amino acids: CASSRDGNSPLHF. The CDR3 region has the DNA TGTGCCAGCAGCAGGGACGGAAATTCACCCCTCCACTTT.

This clonotype has only a few counts. This rearrangement joins TRBV19 to TRBJ2-3; D is uncertain. Per the germline V gene, CDR1 is LNHDA and CDR2 is SQIVND (reference sequence). The V end lost 8 bases, the J end lost 4 bases, and 13 bases lay between the germline ends. The CDR3 covers 13 residues. For the CDR3, the DNA is TGTGCCAGTCAAAAGGGTGTCGCAGATACGCAGTATTTT. It yields the protein CASQKGVADTQYF. Looking up the rest from reference TRBV19 and TRBJ2-3 gives the full variable domain: DGGITQSPKYLFRKEGQNVTLSCEQNLNHDAMYWYRQDPGQGLRLIYYSQIVNDFQKGDIAEGYSVSREKKESFPLTVTSAQKNPTAFYLCASQKGVADTQYFGPGTRLTVL.

The rearrangement uses TRBV7-9 and TRBJ2-5, with 10 bases that match TRBD1. This CDR3 has 17 residues. Per germline, CDR1 SEHNR and CDR2 FQNEAQ (reference sequence). The ends lost 5 bases at V and 5 bases at J; junction bases unmatched: 14. The CDR3 is CASSVTRTGGPLETQYF. The CDR3 DNA is TGTGCCAGCAGCGTAACCCGGACAGGGGGACCCTTGGAGACCCAGTACTTC.

This clonotype was counted only a few times. The V gene is TRBV12-3 or TRBV12-4, the J gene TRBJ2-1, with D perhaps TRBD2 (6 bases). Trimming left V 6 bases short and J 8 bases short, with 23 bases between. CDR3 length: 16 residues. This chain's CDR3 is CASSPAPGLGGYEQFF. In nucleotides, the CDR3 is TGTGCCAGCAGCCCCGCACCGGGACTGGGGGGATATGAGCAGTTCTTC.

This clonotype was seen many times. The chain links TRBV20-1 to TRBJ2-3; D might be TRBD2 (6 bases). Germline assignment: CDR1 DFQATT and CDR2 SNEGSKA (reference sequence). The CDR3 covers 13 residues. V shed 7 bases and J shed 0 bases, with 11 bases lying between them. The CDR3 coding sequence is TGCAGTGTTGGGGGAGGAAGCACAGATACGCAGTATTTT. This translates into CSVGGGSTDTQYF.

This clonotype appeared many times. The chain couples TRBV6-5 to TRBJ2-7, with 7 bases matching TRBD1. With 2 bases clipped from V and 1 base from J, the junction kept 2 bases outside the gene matches. Germline CDR1 and CDR2: MNHEY and SVGAGI. The length of the CDR3 is 14 residues. DNA for the CDR3: TGTGCCAGCAGTTACCGGGGACAGTCCTACGAGCAGTACTTC. Its translation: CASSYRGQSYEQYF.

This clonotype appeared a few times. This chain joins TRBV28 and TRBJ2-7; D possibly corresponds to TRBD1 (5 bases). Germline V lookup: CDR1 MDHEN, CDR2 SYDVKM. The CDR3 runs 14 residues. Trimming took off 7 bases at V and 2 bases at J, with 15 bases between the two ends. The CDR3 reads CASKAQTGPYEQYF. The CDR3 bases are TGTGCCAGCAAAGCCCAAACAGGTCCCTACGAGCAGTACTTC. Supplemented by reference TRBV28 and TRBJ2-7, the full variable domain reads DVKVTQSSRYLVKRTGEKVFLECVQDMDHENMFWYRQDPGLGLRLIYFSYDVKMKEKGDIPEGYSVSREKKERFSLILESASTNQTSMYLCASKAQTGPYEQYFGPGTRLTVT.

This clonotype was observed at least ten times. This chain joins TRBV7-3 and TRBJ2-5, with unresolved D. CDR3 length equals 13 residues. Germline CDR1 and CDR2: SGHTA and FQGTGA. V lost 0 bases and J lost 3, with 5 bases in between. This chain's CDR3 is CASSLTREETQYF. The CDR3 nucleotides are TGTGCCAGCAGCTTAACTAGGGAAGAGACCCAGTACTTC.

The chain joins TRBV4-3 to TRBJ1-2; D unresolved. The V end lost 3 bases, the J end lost 8 bases, and 19 bases lay between the germline ends. This CDR3 region has 15 residues. CDR1 is LGHNA and CDR2 is YSLEER in the germline V gene. The CDR3 protein is CASSHDSTGPGGYTF. CDR3 nucleotide sequence: TGCGCCAGCAGCCACGATTCGACGGGCCCTGGAGGCTACACCTTC.

At least ten counts were recorded for this clonotype. The chain links TRBV5-1 to TRBJ2-3, with a tentative D call TRBD1 (6 bases). V lost 4 bases, J lost 0 bases, and 15 bases lay in between. Germline-derived CDR1 and CDR2 are SGHRS and YFSETQ. CDR3 length equals 16 residues. Written as DNA, the CDR3 is TGCGCCAGCAGCCTCACTCTGAGGGGGAGCACAGATACGCAGTATTTT. Amino acid sequence: CASSLTLRGSTDTQYF.